One and the same sample provided the 16 T cell receptor beta chains below, sequenced in a study of chemoradiotherapy in HPV16-positive cancers (dated by TCRdb to 2021 to 2024). Libraries were constructed by the immunoSEQ multiplex PCR assay. TCRdb's version of the immuneACCESS table is confined to in-frame rearrangements and falls short of the full clone set. An unresolved V gene accounts for under half of the shortfall where checked; the remainder is of unknown origin. Across this sample there are about 690 clones, with 80% to 95% seen only once. The leading ten clones occupy more than 8% of the sample. This material consisted of tumor tissue, taken from a patient who underwent chemoradiotherapy. All receptors derive from a human donor with HPV-associated anogenital cancer.

The chain recombines TRBV5-6 with TRBJ2-5, with 7 nucleotides matching TRBD1. CDR1 is SGHDT and CDR2 is YYEEEE in the germline V gene. The CDR3 loop spans 13 amino acids. V dropped 1 base and J dropped 4; count of bases not matched to a gene: 1. The CDR3 sequence: CASSLRTGETQYF. DNA for the CDR3: TGTGCCAGCAGCTTGAGGACAGGAGAGACCCAGTACTTC.

CDR3 residues: CASSEGNTGELFF. In nucleotides, the CDR3 is TGTGCCAGCAGTGAGGGGAACACCGGGGAGCTGTTTTTT. V is TRBV6-4 and J is TRBJ2-2; no clear D gene. Germline V CDR1 and CDR2: MRHNA, SNTAGT. V dropped 3 bases and J dropped 1 base, with 3 bases sitting between them. This CDR3 has 13 residues.

The table lists this clone with a count of one. The chain has TRBV4-1 and TRBJ2-7; 7 bases match TRBD2. The germline V gene encodes CDR1 MGHRA and CDR2 YSYEKL. V gave up 2 bases and J gave up 0 bases; unmatched junction bases: 10. The CDR3 is 17 residues long. The DNA for the CDR3 is TGCGCCAGCAGCCAAAGAGCCTCGCGGGGGAACTCCTACGAGCAGTACTTC. Protein: CASSQRASRGNSYEQYF.

The J gene is TRBJ2-1, the V gene TRBV11-2, with TRBD2 matching 9 bases. The J segment lost 3 bases and the V segment lost 5 bases, leaving 5 bases of the junction unmatched. Germline V gene sequence: CDR1 SGHAT, CDR2 FQNNGV. This CDR3 has 15 amino acids. The CDR3 sequence is CASSPGSGGYNEQFF. The CDR3 nucleotides are TGTGCCAGCAGCCCAGGTAGCGGGGGCTACAATGAGCAGTTCTTC.

The CDR3, as DNA: TGTGCCAGCAGCGCCCCGCCGGGACAGGGCGACGAGCAGTACTTC. It is translated as CASSAPPGQGDEQYF. The chain links TRBV5-4 to TRBJ2-7; the match to TRBD1 covers 9 bases. CDR1 and CDR2 from the germline V gene are SGHNT and YYREEE (reference sequence). This CDR3 spans 15 amino acids. Losses at the gene ends were 4 bases for V and 5 bases for J; bases not matched to a gene: 10.

The rearrangement links TRBV14 to TRBJ2-2, with TRBD1 as a possible D gene (5 bases). V lost 8 bases, J lost 4 bases, and 8 bases lay in between. The CDR3 consists of 12 residues. Germline-derived CDR1 and CDR2 are SGHDN and FVKESK. This chain's CDR3 is CASAQVTGELFF. For the CDR3, the DNA is TGTGCCAGCGCACAGGTCACCGGGGAGCTGTTTTTT.

This chain links TRBV6-1 with TRBJ2-3; D call uncertain. Germline V gene data show CDR1 as MNHNS and CDR2 as SASEGT. V lost 3 bases and J 4 bases, leaving 11 bases between the germline ends. This CDR3 has 14 amino acids. Here the CDR3 DNA reads TGTGCCAGCAGTGATTTCCTTCCCCCAGATACGCAGTATTTT. Its protein is CASSDFLPPDTQYF.

This chain joins TRBV10-3 and TRBJ2-7; D uncertain. This CDR3 spans 13 amino acids. The germline V gene encodes CDR1 ENHRY and CDR2 SYGVKD. V lost 0 bases and J lost 6, with 9 bases in between. The CDR3 coding sequence is TGTGCCATCAGTGAGTCGATGAGGATCGAGCAGTACTTC. It encodes CAISESMRIEQYF.

The V gene is TRBV4-3, the J gene TRBJ1-1, with D possibly matching TRBD1 (5 bases). V lost 0 bases to trimming and J lost 0 bases, with 11 bases between them. The CDR3 runs to 16 residues. The germline V gene encodes CDR1 LGHNA and CDR2 YSLEER. CDR3 residues: CASSQELGTLNTEAFF. CDR3 nucleotides: TGCGCCAGCAGCCAAGAGCTCGGGACCTTGAACACTGAAGCTTTCTTT.

The gene calls are TRBV4-3 and TRBJ1-1; D might be TRBD1 (5 bases). Trimming left V 3 bases short and J 1 base short, with 15 bases between. The CDR3 is 16 residues long. Germline V CDR1 and CDR2: LGHNA, YSLEER. The CDR3 here is CASSQALRVPNTEAFF. The DNA for the CDR3 is TGCGCCAGCAGCCAGGCTCTCAGGGTACCGAACACTGAAGCTTTCTTT.

This clone occurred a few times. The chain carries TRBV7-6 and TRBJ2-6, with D unresolved. V was clipped by 5 bases and J by 5 bases, with 22 bases between them. The CDR3 is 18 amino acids. In germline, CDR1 is SGHVS, CDR2 FNYEAQ. The chain's CDR3 is CASSEGQISQSRANVLTF. The CDR3 nucleotides are TGTGCCAGCAGCGAAGGGCAAATCTCACAAAGTCGGGCCAACGTCCTGACTTTC.

This chain joins TRBV21-1 and TRBJ2-5. TRBV21-1 is tagged as a pseudogene. There are 18 residues in the CDR3. CDR3 in DNA: TGTGCCAGCAGCAAAGGGACAGGATTCGCCGGGAGGATAGAGACCCAGTACTTC. Protein: CASSKGTGFAGRIETQYF.

The chain combines TRBV5-4 with TRBJ1-1; no clear D gene. The germline gives CDR1 SGHNT, CDR2 YYREEE (reference sequence). V was clipped by 3 bases and J by 4 bases, with 10 bases between them. The CDR3 extends over 13 amino acids. CDR3: CASSSRLGTEAFF. CDR3 DNA: TGTGCCAGCAGCTCCCGACTCGGCACTGAAGCTTTCTTT.

The V gene is TRBV5-1, the J gene TRBJ2-1; TRBD2 might be the D (6 bases). Germline V gene sequence: CDR1 SGHRS, CDR2 YFSETQ. V was trimmed by 5 bases and J by 0 bases, leaving 12 bases between them. This CDR3 is built from 15 residues. For the CDR3, the DNA is TGCGCCAGCAGTCTTAGCGGCAGCTCCTACAATGAGCAGTTCTTC. The encoded protein is CASSLSGSSYNEQFF.

The V and J genes are TRBV6-1 and TRBJ2-7, with D perhaps matching TRBD1 (6 bases). This CDR3 comprises 14 residues. Germline loops: CDR1 MNHNS, CDR2 SASEGT. Trimming left V 1 base short and J 2 bases short, with 9 bases between. CDR3 in DNA: TGTGCCAGCAGTGAAGAAGGACAGCCCTACGAGCAGTACTTC. It codes for CASSEEGQPYEQYF.

This chain joins TRBV6-5 and TRBJ1-1; D may be TRBD1 (5 bases). V lost 4 bases to trimming and J lost 0 bases, with 9 bases between them. The CDR3 is made up of 14 amino acids. Germline-derived CDR1 and CDR2 are MNHEY and SVGAGI. This chain's CDR3 is CASSLGRLNTEAFF. As DNA, the CDR3 is TGTGCCAGCAGTTTGGGACGGCTGAACACTGAAGCTTTCTTT.